This paragraph reports one TCR beta chain. Its antigen is still unknown. Though nominally healthy at sampling, donors likely had unrecorded immune exposures. This sample is part of a study of cytomegalovirus exposure and HLA in healthy donors. Vbeta (60) and Jbeta (13) primers were used in the PCR. Repertoires were generated with immunoSEQ multiplex PCR, while TCRdb's copy carries only in-frame clones and drops some. This sample's table has about 130,000 clones. The CDR3 is 14 residues long. CDR1 SQVTM and CDR2 ANQGSEA come from the germline V gene. The V end was cut by 6 bases, the J end by 5 bases, with 19 bases between. The study, taken as a whole, reports: Reports indicate that TCR beta sequences accurately predicted the HLA-A and HLA-B alleles of most subjects. Indistinguishability led to the exclusion of some V segments, TRBV6-2 and TRBV6-3 included.

This receptor was identified in a man younger than 35 in good health and CMV-seronegative. This chain links TRBV29-1 with TRBJ1-1; D not certain. Sequencing was done on a sample of PBMCs. CDR3 sequence reads: CSVTPPGKRTEAFF. CDR3 in DNA: TGCAGCGTCACCCCACCGGGGAAGAGGACTGAAGCTTTCTTT.